The clone carrying this T cell receptor beta chain has only a few counts. TCRdb re-analysed the reads in MiXCR, keeping a single row per CDR3 protein. The table shows some 150,000 distinct CDR3 sequences, with roughly a quarter occurring only once. These data originate in a study of T cell repertoires in cytomegalovirus infection. CDR3 length equals 14 residues. V was cut by 0 bases and J by 8 bases, with 13 bases left in between. The germline gives CDR1 MNHEY, CDR2 SVGAGI. The TCR sequence derives from a human donor in good health (CMV status not recorded). Some clones in this sample may be carry-over from other donors' samples. Sequencing was performed on PBMCs. This chain uses TRBV6-5 with TRBJ1-2; the D is unclear. CDR3 amino acids: CASSYSRTWQGYTF. The CDR3 DNA sequence: TGTGCCAGCAGTTACTCTCGGACTTGGCAAGGCTACACCTTC.